This T cell receptor (beta chain) was identified during a study of human T cells and chemical hapten exposure (dated by TCRdb to about 2021). Describing the broader study: For sensitization, 2% DPC in acetone was applied to a 2 cm by 2 cm area of upper inner arm skin. Most of the patients in the cohort were female, and the cohort covered alopecia areata with under or over 50% scalp involvement, alopecia totalis and alopecia universalis. Weekly therapeutic DPC doses were additionally applied to the scalp of patients throughout the roughly 25-week study period. Twenty-nine alopecia patients provided blood for TCR sequencing at one to four time points (pre-sensitization, 2, 6 and 24 weeks). Libraries were pooled for sequencing, and per-sample TCR yields varied mainly because of small differences in library volumes within the pool. Patch testing was performed on the upper back with Finn chambers containing 0.01% DPC, and the patch tests were scored after 6 days according to International Contact Dermatitis Research Group standards. Blood was sampled from patients pre-sensitization (week 0) and at 2, 6 and about 24 weeks after DPC sensitization. This study followed changes in the peripheral blood TCR repertoire in vivo during primary and secondary sensitization of alopecia patients to the hapten diphenylcyclopropenone (DPC). What the study reported, not specific to this receptor: The number of TCRs above 1 in 1000 frequency did not change with DPC sensitization; there was no evidence of global repertoire structure alterations. Patch test score correlated positively with the number of PT1 expanded TCRs, reaching significance at thresholds 8, 16 and 32 but not at 4. All patients had alopecia, a presumed autoimmune disease, so their immune response might differ from that of healthy individuals. After repeated subsampling, the strength of the expansion versus patch-test correlation and the threshold at which it became significant changed. Expanded TCRs formed significantly more large CDR3 similarity clusters than pre-sensitization or healthy control sets, consistent with antigen-driven responses.

This clonotype was recorded at least ten times. Which antigen it targets is not known. Base qualities are not recorded, but no much larger clone differs from it by a single base. Reading the label with the study, this specimen's time point is: pre-sensitization, week 0. The treatment or condition label, read with the paper, signifies: therapeutic diphenylcyclopropenone sensitization with weekly scalp DPC. Blood at each patch-test visit was drawn before the patch test was applied. Patients were considered eligible if aged 18 to 70, diagnosed with alopecia and deemed suitable for DPC therapy, and patients were excluded if pregnant. Total RNA was isolated from unfractionated whole blood collected in Tempus Blood RNA tubes. The library was made by RACE. The instrument was a NextSeq 500. During library preparation, unique molecular identifiers were attached to individual cDNA molecules so that TCRs could be counted in a quantitative, reproducible way. For every blood RNA sample, sequencing covered both the TCR alpha and TCR beta chains. Regarding the original processing steps: The median number of TCRs per sample was roughly 94,000, ranging from roughly 23,224 to 690,600. V, J and CDR3 annotation of the TCR reads was carried out using the Decombinator software suite. For PS versus PT1 abundance plots, all samples were subsampled to the same number of TCRs (28,000). TCRs were defined as expanded if absent before sensitization and observed at least eight times at the 2-week time point. Through fastp at Q25 and MiXCR, TCRdb rebuilt clones from the public reads, retaining in-frame beta chains. Rows with one shared CDR3 protein collapse into an entry with the most common genes and DNA. The V and J calls shown here were made by TCRdb, not taken from the authors' results. The sample table shows around 300,000 distinct CDR3 sequences, and over 7.5% are seen once. 1.2% of the sample lies in the top ten.

From its cysteine to its phenylalanine, the CDR3 spans 13 amino acids. The DNA shown is the 39-base CDR3, in frame from base 1. The V end loses 6 bases and the J end loses 4 bases, and a stretch of 10 bases separates them. The germline V gene yields MGHRA for CDR1 and YSYEKL for CDR2. Specimen: whole blood, collected in connection with sensitization to the hapten diphenylcyclopropenone (DPC). The origin of this receptor is a man aged 18-30 years with alopecia areata. Some clones in this sample may be carry-over from other donors' samples. In this chain, TRBV4-1 is recombined with TRBJ1-5, with no confidently assigned D gene. The CDR3 protein: CASSTVPNQPQHF. Here is the DNA: TGCGCCAGCAGTACTGTCCCAAATCAGCCCCAGCATTTT.